This T cell receptor (beta chain) was documented in a study of neurological immune-mediated disorders. The cDNA came from 5'RACE with 10-nucleotide random UMIs. TCRdb processed the 5' RACE reads anew with MiXCR; each CDR3 protein has one entry. The table has roughly 30,000 distinct CDR3 sequences, approximately 4.2% seen once. Between the trimmed V and J ends, which lost 8 bases and 6 bases, there was a span of 14 bases. Per germline, CDR1 ENHRY and CDR2 SYGVKD. The CDR3 runs to 13 residues. This clonotype was detected many times. Volunteers at a blood bank in Maryland, USA, were the healthy controls. The chain has TRBV10-3 and TRBJ1-5; D remains ambiguous. This TCR came from a man between 18 and 35 years old in good health. The sample taken for sequencing was PBMCs. The CDR3 is CAILTSGGQPQHF. The CDR3 nucleotides read TGTGCCATCCTGACCTCGGGCGGTCAGCCCCAGCATTTT.